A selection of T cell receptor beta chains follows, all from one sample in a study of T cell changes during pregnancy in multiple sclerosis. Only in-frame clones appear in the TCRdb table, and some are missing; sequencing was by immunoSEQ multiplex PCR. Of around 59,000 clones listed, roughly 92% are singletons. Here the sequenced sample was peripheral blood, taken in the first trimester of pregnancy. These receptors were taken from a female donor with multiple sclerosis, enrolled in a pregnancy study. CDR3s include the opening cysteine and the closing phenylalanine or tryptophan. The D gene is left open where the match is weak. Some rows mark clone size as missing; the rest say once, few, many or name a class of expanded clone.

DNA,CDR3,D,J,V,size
TGTGCCAGTAGTATAGACCTAGGATTCTCTGGGGCCAACGTCCTGACTTTC,CASSIDLGFSGANVLTF,.,TRBJ2-6,TRBV19,once
TGTGCCAGTGCCTCAGGGGCCCTTCCCAAACTGTTTTTT,CASASGALPKLFF,.,TRBJ1-4,TRBV19,.
TGTGCCAGCAGCATACGAGATTTGATTAGGAGTGAGGGCACTGAAGCTTTCTTT,CASSIRDLIRSEGTEAFF,.,TRBJ1-1,TRBV5-4,.
TGTGCCAGCAGTTACTCGGGACTTAGGAATTCACCCCTCCACTTT,CASSYSGLRNSPLHF,.,TRBJ1-6,TRBV6-5,.
TGTGCCAGCAGTGGGACAGGAAGCGACGAGCAGTACTTC,CASSGTGSDEQYF,TRBD1,TRBJ2-7,TRBV6-5,.
TGTGCCAGCAGCCTCGACCCGACAGAATCCTACGAGCAGTACTTC,CASSLDPTESYEQYF,.,TRBJ2-7,TRBV27,.
TGTGCCAGCAGTTCCCAGGGCCCTCCCTTCCCCCTCCACTTT,CASSSQGPPFPLHF,.,TRBJ1-6,TRBV6-5,.
TGTGCTAGCAGCCAGGACAGGAACACTGAAGCTTTCTTT,CASSQDRNTEAFF,.,TRBJ1-1,TRBV7-7,.
TGTGCCAGCAGCTTAGCGGCCAGTCAGGAGCCCCAGCATTTT,CASSLAASQEPQHF,.,TRBJ1-5,TRBV7-2,.
TGCGCCAGCAGCCAAGAGTGGGCACAGGGGGCTCAAGAGACCCAGTACTTC,CASSQEWAQGAQETQYF,TRBD1,TRBJ2-5,TRBV4-1,.
TGTGCCAGCAGCTTTCAACAGGGGAGAGGCACTGAAGCTTTCTTT,CASSFQQGRGTEAFF,TRBD1,TRBJ1-1,TRBV11-2,.
TGTGCCACCAGCAGGGACAGTCTTTCCCTCCACTTT,CATSRDSLSLHF,.,TRBJ1-6,TRBV15,few
TGTGCCAGCAGTCAGAGCCCCGTTGGGGCCTCTGGAAACACCATATATTTT,CASSQSPVGASGNTIYF,.,TRBJ1-3,TRBV5-4,.
TGTGCCAGCAGCGCAACCCAGGGATCCTACGAGCAGTACTTC,CASSATQGSYEQYF,.,TRBJ2-7,TRBV7-2,.
TGTGCCAGCAGTTCGGGACTCTCCTACTACGAGCAGTACTTC,CASSSGLSYYEQYF,.,TRBJ2-7,TRBV27,.
TGTGCCAGCAGTGCGCCCGGGGAGCTGTTTTTT,CASSAPGELFF,.,TRBJ2-2,TRBV6-5,.
TGTGCCAGCAGCCCCACGGGGGGTCGCTACACCTTC,CASSPTGGRYTF,.,TRBJ1-2,TRBV14,.
TGTGCCAGCAGCTTGAGGGGATTTCGCACCGGGGAGCTGTTTTTT,CASSLRGFRTGELFF,.,TRBJ2-2,TRBV5-6,once
TGTGCGGAGGGACAGGGAAGGAACACTGAAGCTTTCTTT,CAEGQGRNTEAFF,TRBD1,TRBJ1-1,TRBV2,.
TGTGCCAGCACAGTTGCTACGGGACAGTCCTACGAGCAGTACTTC,CASTVATGQSYEQYF,TRBD1,TRBJ2-7,TRBV19,.
TGTGCCAGCGGCGGACAGGGGGGTTTCTATGGCTACACCTTC,CASGGQGGFYGYTF,TRBD1,TRBJ1-2,TRBV27,.
TGTGCCAGCAGTTTCAGCCGTGGACACCCACCCCAGCATTTT,CASSFSRGHPPQHF,.,TRBJ1-5,TRBV28,.
TGTGCCAGCAGCGTGGACACGGGGGGTTCACCCCTCCACTTT,CASSVDTGGSPLHF,.,TRBJ1-6,TRBV6-4,many
TGTGCCACGGACAAAAAACTGTTTTTT,CATDKKLFF,.,TRBJ1-4,TRBV19,.
TGCGCCAGCAGCCAAGACCCCCTCTACGAGCAGTACTTC,CASSQDPLYEQYF,.,TRBJ2-7,TRBV4-1,once
TGTGCCAGCAGTGGGGGACACCGGAACACCGGGGAGCTGTTTTTT,CASSGGHRNTGELFF,.,TRBJ2-2,TRBV2,.
TGTGCTAGTGGTTTGGTAGGGGGTGCAACTAATGAAAAACTGTTTTTT,CASGLVGGATNEKLFF,.,TRBJ1-4,TRBV12-5,.
TGCGCCAGCAGCCAAATTGCAGGGATCCGTAACTATGGCTACACCTTC,CASSQIAGIRNYGYTF,.,TRBJ1-2,TRBV4-3,.
TGTGCCAGCAACCTCGACAGTAGCAATCAGCCCCAGCATTTT,CASNLDSSNQPQHF,.,TRBJ1-5,TRBV6-6,.
TGTGCCAGCAGCGACACCCCGGGGTCCCCTAACTACAATGAGCAGTTCTTC,CASSDTPGSPNYNEQFF,.,TRBJ2-1,TRBV25-1,.
TGTGCCAGCAGCTCCCGGGCAGGGGGTGAAAAACTGTTTTTT,CASSSRAGGEKLFF,TRBD1,TRBJ1-4,TRBV11-2,.
TGCAGCGTTGAAGAGAAAAGGAGCTCCTACGAGCAGTACTTC,CSVEEKRSSYEQYF,.,TRBJ2-7,TRBV29-1,once
TGCGCCAGCAGCTTGGCCAGACAGGCTCGTGGCTACACCTTC,CASSLARQARGYTF,.,TRBJ1-2,TRBV5-1,.
TGCAGCGCCACTGCAAAAAAGGACAGGGAAGGAAACACCATATATTTT,CSATAKKDREGNTIYF,TRBD1,TRBJ1-3,TRBV29-1,.
TGTGCCAGCAGTTATGGCAGGGGGCGCGATTCTTTTGGCTACACCTTC,CASSYGRGRDSFGYTF,TRBD1,TRBJ1-2,TRBV6-5,.
TGTGCCATCAGTGACTCACGGGATGGTACAGATACGCAGTATTTT,CAISDSRDGTDTQYF,.,TRBJ2-3,TRBV10-3,.
TGTGCCAGCAGCTTAGGGCCCCAGGAACATCGTGAAGCTTTCTTT,CASSLGPQEHREAFF,.,TRBJ1-1,TRBV7-2,.
TGTGCCAGTAGATCCAGGACCTACGAGCAGTACTTC,CASRSRTYEQYF,.,TRBJ2-7,TRBV19,.
TGTGCCAGTAGTATCTTTCGGGGGGAAGCTTTCTTT,CASSIFRGEAFF,.,TRBJ1-1,TRBV19,.